The source of this TCR beta chain is a study of cytotoxic CD8 clonotypes in ibrutinib-treated CLL. Looking at the study overall: Once treatment had gone on for a median of around eleven months, range 6 to 36, response samples were drawn.

The CDR3 runs 15 residues. From germline, CDR1 is MDHEN and CDR2 SYDVKM. V trimming: 3 bases; J trimming: 4 bases; junction bases outside the gene matches: 7. The planned depth of sequencing spanned 1 in 200,000 to 1 in 1 million T cells. The table came from immunoSEQ multiplex PCR; TCRdb's copy has only in-frame clones and leaves some out. The sample lists more than 60,000 clones; 83% were seen once. Specimen: PBMCs, collected after 24 months of ibrutinib treatment. The genes are TRBV28 and TRBJ2-5, with 8 bases fitting TRBD1. The sequence came from a human donor with chronic lymphocytic leukemia. CDR3 amino acids: CASSLTGALVETQYF. The CDR3 region has the DNA TGTGCCAGCAGTTTGACAGGGGCTTTGGTAGAGACCCAGTACTTC.